The sequence of this T cell receptor beta chain was determined in a study of identical twins. Findings of the study overall: The presence of invariant MAIT and iNKT cells could partly confound analyses of zero-insertion sequences. Conclusions came from cross-sectional statistical analysis, not from following the same donors.

TCRdb re-called the 5' RACE reads through MiXCR, storing one row per CDR3 protein. The profile covers about 290,000 distinct CDR3 sequences, with 8.5% to 9.5% appearing a single time and roughly 7% taken by the ten largest. This clonotype has at least ten counts. The antigen is not known. CDR1 SGHVS and CDR2 FNYEAQ come from the germline V gene. CDR3 length equals 14 residues. The V and J ends lost 1 base and 2 bases respectively, with 5 bases between them. These data also featured in a second study, about yellow fever vaccine responses in identical twins.

Sequences were obtained from CD8+ T cells sorted from blood. V is TRBV7-6 and J is TRBJ2-2, with D unresolved. The receptor was isolated from a woman between 18 and 29 years old in good health. CDR3 protein: CASSLEVNTGELFF. For the CDR3, the DNA is TGTGCCAGCAGCTTAGAAGTCAACACCGGGGAGCTGTTTTTT.